Listed below are T cell receptor beta chains from one sample, sequenced in a study of T cell repertoires in cytomegalovirus infection. One entry per CDR3 protein results from TCRdb running MiXCR on the reads. This sample carries roughly 180,000 distinct CDR3 sequences, less than 25% of them seen once, and the ten largest clones take more than 25%. Antigens for these TCRs are unknown. Sequenced here: CD8+ T cells from cultured PBMCs, sampled from culture after CMV antigen stimulation. The receptors were sampled from a human donor in good health (CMV status not recorded). Some clones in this sample may be carry-over from other donors' samples. Each CDR3 is given with its conserved first and last residue. The D gene is left open where the match is weak. Size values are once, few and many counts, or a class for expanded clones, and some rows have none.

DNA: TGTGCCAGCAGCGTCCGGGACAGGGAAGCTCCCAACTATGGCTACACCTTC
CDR3: CASSVRDREAPNYGYTF
size: -
J: TRBJ1-2
D: TRBD1
V: TRBV7-2

DNA: TGTGCCAGCAGCTTAGTCTCCAGGGACGGCTACACCTTC
CDR3: CASSLVSRDGYTF
size: few
J: TRBJ1-2
D: -
V: TRBV7-2

DNA: TGTGCCAGCAGTCCAGGGATTTTCTACGAGCAGTACTTC
CDR3: CASSPGIFYEQYF
size: once
J: TRBJ2-7
D: -
V: TRBV27

DNA: TGTGCCAGCAGCATAAACAGGGAGTCCTCTGGAAACACCATATATTTT
CDR3: CASSINRESSGNTIYF
size: -
J: TRBJ1-3
D: -
V: TRBV7-2

DNA: TGCAGTGCTAGGGCGGGCGGCACCCCTACCGAGCAGTACTTC
CDR3: CSARAGGTPTEQYF
size: few
J: TRBJ2-7
D: -
V: TRBV20-1

DNA: TGTGCCAGTAGTCCCTCGGACGGAAACTACGAGCAGTACTTC
CDR3: CASSPSDGNYEQYF
size: -
J: TRBJ2-7
D: -
V: TRBV19

DNA: TGCGCCAGCAGCCAAGTGGAGGGGGGGTTTGTGCCCCAGCATTTT
CDR3: CASSQVEGGFVPQHF
size: few
J: TRBJ1-5
D: -
V: TRBV4-1

DNA: TGTGCCAGCAGCCCCCTCTGGCGGGGGTCCTACAATGAGCAGTTCTTC
CDR3: CASSPLWRGSYNEQFF
size: -
J: TRBJ2-1
D: TRBD2
V: TRBV11-1

DNA: TGTGCCAGCAGCTTTCCAGCGGGGGGGCCAAAAGATACGCAGTATTTT
CDR3: CASSFPAGGPKDTQYF
size: -
J: TRBJ2-3
D: TRBD2
V: TRBV7-9

DNA: TGTGCCAGCAGCTCCCGTCCGATGAACACTGAAGCTTTCTTT
CDR3: CASSSRPMNTEAFF
size: few
J: TRBJ1-1
D: -
V: TRBV7-9

DNA: TGCAGCGGCGAGGTCGAGAACACTGAAGCTTTCTTT
CDR3: CSGEVENTEAFF
size: -
J: TRBJ1-1
D: -
V: TRBV29-1

DNA: TGTGCCAGCAGCTCCCAGACCGGGACCAAGGCGGATACGCAGTATTTT
CDR3: CASSSQTGTKADTQYF
size: many
J: TRBJ2-3
D: -
V: TRBV4-2

DNA: TGTGCCAGCAGCTTGGGGACAGACGGCTACACCTTC
CDR3: CASSLGTDGYTF
size: few
J: TRBJ1-2
D: TRBD1
V: TRBV7-2

DNA: TGTGCCAGCAGCCCACTTTTCGATCGAGAGACCCAGTACTTC
CDR3: CASSPLFDRETQYF
size: few
J: TRBJ2-5
D: -
V: TRBV7-9

DNA: TGTGCCAGCAGTTTAGGGCCCCCCTACGAGCAGTACTTC
CDR3: CASSLGPPYEQYF
size: few
J: TRBJ2-7
D: -
V: TRBV28

DNA: TGTGCCACCAGTGATTTGGGACAGGGGATGGGCACAGATACGCAGTATTTT
CDR3: CATSDLGQGMGTDTQYF
size: -
J: TRBJ2-3
D: TRBD1
V: TRBV24-1

DNA: TGTGCCAGCGAGGGGACAGGCTACAATGAGCAGTTCTTC
CDR3: CASEGTGYNEQFF
size: few
J: TRBJ2-1
D: TRBD1
V: TRBV7-2

DNA: TGTGCCAGCAGTCTCGCCGGGACAGGGGTTGGAGCTTTCTTT
CDR3: CASSLAGTGVGAFF
size: -
J: TRBJ1-1
D: TRBD1
V: TRBV6-1

DNA: TGCGCCAGCAGCCAAGGCACAAGGGAGGATGGCTACACCTTC
CDR3: CASSQGTREDGYTF
size: -
J: TRBJ1-2
D: -
V: TRBV4-1

DNA: TGTGCCAGCAGCTTAGTTGGGGGGGCTCTTGCCTACACCTTC
CDR3: CASSLVGGALAYTF
size: few
J: TRBJ1-2
D: -
V: TRBV7-8

DNA: TGTGCCAGCAGAGACAGGGGGCAAAGGGAAAAACTGTTTTTT
CDR3: CASRDRGQREKLFF
size: -
J: TRBJ1-4
D: TRBD1
V: TRBV2

DNA: TGTGCCAGCAGCTTAGCGGGACTAGCGGGGGGGCCGTTCGACAGTGAGCAGTTCTTC
CDR3: CASSLAGLAGGPFDSEQFF
size: many
J: TRBJ2-1
D: TRBD2
V: TRBV11-2

DNA: TGTGCCAGCAGTTACGGCGTGGGGACCGGGGAGCTGTTTTTT
CDR3: CASSYGVGTGELFF
size: -
J: TRBJ2-2
D: -
V: TRBV6-5

DNA: TGTGCCAGCAGCTTGTTTAGCCTAGAGGGTCGGGAGACCCAGTACTTC
CDR3: CASSLFSLEGRETQYF
size: few
J: TRBJ2-5
D: -
V: TRBV7-2

DNA: TGTGCCAGCAGTTCCCGGTGGACAGGGGCCCCTGAAGCTTTCTTT
CDR3: CASSSRWTGAPEAFF
size: -
J: TRBJ1-1
D: TRBD1
V: TRBV6-1

DNA: TGTGCCAGCAGAATTCGGGACACCGCTAATTCACCCCTCCACTTT
CDR3: CASRIRDTANSPLHF
size: -
J: TRBJ1-6
D: -
V: TRBV28

DNA: TGTGTCAGCAGCTTAGTCCCAGGGGGCTTAGGCAATCAGCCCCAGCATTTT
CDR3: CVSSLVPGGLGNQPQHF
size: -
J: TRBJ1-5
D: TRBD1
V: TRBV7-2

DNA: TGTGCCATCAGCGACGTGGGAAATCAGCCCCAGCATTTT
CDR3: CAISDVGNQPQHF
size: few
J: TRBJ1-5
D: -
V: TRBV10-3

DNA: TGCGCCAGCAGCCAAGATTCATCGGGACATCGCCCAGATACGCAGTATTTT
CDR3: CASSQDSSGHRPDTQYF
size: few
J: TRBJ2-3
D: -
V: TRBV4-1

DNA: TGTGCCAGCAGCCCCCGGAGGGGCAATCAGCCCCAGCATTTT
CDR3: CASSPRRGNQPQHF
size: -
J: TRBJ1-5
D: -
V: TRBV7-8

DNA: TGTGCCAGCAGCTTAAGCGGACAGGGGGAGGAAAAACTGTTTTTT
CDR3: CASSLSGQGEEKLFF
size: -
J: TRBJ1-4
D: TRBD1
V: TRBV7-2

DNA: TGTGCCAGCAGCTTAGATGACAGGGCCTCTAACTATGGCTACACCTTC
CDR3: CASSLDDRASNYGYTF
size: few
J: TRBJ1-2
D: TRBD1
V: TRBV11-2

DNA: TGTGCCAGCAGCTGGAGCGGGGCCCACAATGAGCAGTTCTTC
CDR3: CASSWSGAHNEQFF
size: few
J: TRBJ2-1
D: TRBD2
V: TRBV7-2

DNA: TGTGCCAGCAGTCACACAGAAGTTTATGGCTACACCTTC
CDR3: CASSHTEVYGYTF
size: -
J: TRBJ1-2
D: -
V: TRBV7-6

DNA: TGTGCCAGCAGTAAATACAGGGGAGACCAGCCCCAGCATTTT
CDR3: CASSKYRGDQPQHF
size: -
J: TRBJ1-5
D: TRBD1
V: TRBV6-2/TRBV6-3

DNA: TGTGCCAGCAGCTTAGGTTCTAGCGGAGCCTACAATGAGCAGTTCTTC
CDR3: CASSLGSSGAYNEQFF
size: -
J: TRBJ2-1
D: TRBD2
V: TRBV7-8

DNA: TGTGCCAGCAGCTTTTTTGGGGGGGGCGCGGGAGAGACCCAGTACTTC
CDR3: CASSFFGGGAGETQYF
size: -
J: TRBJ2-5
D: -
V: TRBV7-2

DNA: TGTGCCAGCAGTTTAAACGGGGGGGTTTACGAGCAGTACTTC
CDR3: CASSLNGGVYEQYF
size: -
J: TRBJ2-7
D: TRBD2
V: TRBV12-3/TRBV12-4

DNA: TGTGCCAGCAGTGAGAGGAGGAATGAGCAGTTCTTC
CDR3: CASSERRNEQFF
size: -
J: TRBJ2-1
D: -
V: TRBV27

DNA: TGTGCCAGCAGCTTCGGGTTTGAGGATCAGCCCCAGCATTTT
CDR3: CASSFGFEDQPQHF
size: -
J: TRBJ1-5
D: -
V: TRBV7-3

DNA: TGTGCCAGCAGCCCTCCAGGGCAGGCCCCCTACGAGCAGTACTTC
CDR3: CASSPPGQAPYEQYF
size: few
J: TRBJ2-7
D: -
V: TRBV7-9

DNA: TGTGCCAGCAGCTTCGGGCAGCCTTATGGCTACACCTTC
CDR3: CASSFGQPYGYTF
size: few
J: TRBJ1-2
D: -
V: TRBV5-6

DNA: TGTGCCAGCGCACAGGGGCCCGGGAGGACTGAAGCTTTCTTT
CDR3: CASAQGPGRTEAFF
size: -
J: TRBJ1-1
D: TRBD1
V: TRBV6-1

DNA: TGTGCCAGCAGAAGCTGGGACCGCGGGAGCAATCAGCCCCAGCATTTT
CDR3: CASRSWDRGSNQPQHF
size: -
J: TRBJ1-5
D: -
V: TRBV5-6

DNA: TGTGCCAGCAGCTTACATATTCGGAACACCATATATTTT
CDR3: CASSLHIRNTIYF
size: few
J: TRBJ1-3
D: -
V: TRBV7-2

DNA: TGTGCCAGCAGCCCAGGAAATTTCCGGGTGCCTTCTAAATATGGCTACACCTTC
CDR3: CASSPGNFRVPSKYGYTF
size: -
J: TRBJ1-2
D: -
V: TRBV7-2

DNA: TGTGCCAGTACCTCTCCCGGGAACTGGGGGGTTTCGACCTACAATGAGCAGTTCTTC
CDR3: CASTSPGNWGVSTYNEQFF
size: -
J: TRBJ2-1
D: -
V: TRBV19

DNA: TGTGCCAGCAGCTCCCAACTAGCGGGGGGGCTCGGGGAGACCCAGTACTTC
CDR3: CASSSQLAGGLGETQYF
size: few
J: TRBJ2-5
D: TRBD2
V: TRBV7-2

DNA: TGTGCCAGCTCACCACGGGACAGGCCCCACGAGCAGTACTTC
CDR3: CASSPRDRPHEQYF
size: -
J: TRBJ2-7
D: TRBD1
V: TRBV18

DNA: TGTGCCAGCAGTGAATGGGGCTCTGGAAACACCATATATTTT
CDR3: CASSEWGSGNTIYF
size: many
J: TRBJ1-3
D: -
V: TRBV6-1